The TCR beta chain described here comes from a study of shared clonotypes between healthy human individuals. Clones were sequenced by immunoSEQ multiplex PCR, and TCRdb holds only the in-frame ones, with some missing. The data show fewer than 1.6 million clones, less than 99% seen once. The V gene's germline CDR1 is MDHEN and CDR2 SYDVKM. The CDR3 contains 16 residues. The V and J ends lost 5 bases and 7 bases, in that order; junction bases with no gene match: 10. Sequencing was done on a sample of naive CD4+ T cells sorted from blood. Subset denoted: CD45RA+ positively selected. The genes are TRBV28 and TRBJ2-2; TRBD1 aligns across 10 bases. This receptor was identified in a young man in good health. DNA for the CDR3: TGTGCCAGCAGTGTCCCGGGACAGGGGACGGGCGGGGAGCTGTTTTTT. Encoded protein: CASSVPGQGTGGELFF.